A selection of T cell receptor beta chains follows, all from one sample in a study of CD8 T cells in Susac syndrome. From the immunoSEQ multiplex PCR reads, TCRdb called clonotypes with MiXCR, one entry per CDR3 protein. The sample shows 65,000 to 80,000 distinct CDR3 sequences, 90% to 95% of them seen only once. Material for sequencing was CD8+ T cells from PBMCs. The receptors come from a human donor with multiple sclerosis. Both conserved end residues are part of each CDR3. Each record gives: J gene, D gene, clone size, V gene, CDR3 protein, CDR3 DNA. D genes are given only for firm matches. Clone sizes are given selectively: once, few, many, or a class where the clone is expanded.

TRBJ2-1 . . TRBV14 CASSQARQVEQFF TGTGCCAGCAGCCAGGCCAGACAGGTTGAGCAGTTCTTC
TRBJ1-1 TRBD1 . TRBV3-1 CASSQGTGISMNTEAFF TGTGCCAGCAGCCAGGGGACAGGAATTTCTATGAACACTGAAGCTTTCTTT
TRBJ1-5 TRBD1 . TRBV19 CATLDRGGNQPQHF TGTGCCACCCTAGACAGGGGTGGCAATCAGCCCCAGCATTTT
TRBJ2-2 TRBD1 . TRBV7-8 CASSRLRTGGYLGELFF TGTGCCAGCAGCCGACTTAGGACAGGGGGCTATTTAGGGGAGCTGTTTTTT
TRBJ2-1 . . TRBV5-1 CASSLGGSDNEQFF TGCGCCAGCAGCTTGGGAGGTAGTGACAATGAGCAGTTCTTC
TRBJ2-1 TRBD1 . TRBV7-7 CASSLALMSGTGAHNEQFF TGTGCTAGCAGCTTAGCTCTGATGTCTGGGACAGGAGCTCACAATGAGCAGTTCTTC
TRBJ2-3 TRBD2 . TRBV7-8 CASSPTTSGRVRDTQYF TGTGCCAGCAGCCCAACGACTAGCGGGAGAGTCAGGGATACGCAGTATTTT
TRBJ1-1 . . TRBV13 CASSLGVGENTEAFF TGTGCCAGCAGCTTAGGCGTCGGGGAGAACACTGAAGCTTTCTTT
TRBJ2-7 . . TRBV19 CASSMGGRPYEQYF TGTGCCAGTAGTATGGGGGGAAGGCCCTACGAGCAGTACTTC
TRBJ2-3 TRBD2 . TRBV11-2 CASSLKGREIDTQYF TGTGCCAGCAGCTTAAAGGGGCGGGAGATAGATACGCAGTATTTT
TRBJ1-2 TRBD1 . TRBV13 CASSLDRGTYTF TGTGCCAGCAGCTTGGACAGGGGTACTTACACCTTC
TRBJ2-1 TRBD1 . TRBV9 CASSVIGQGDNEQFF TGTGCCAGCAGCGTCATCGGACAGGGCGACAATGAGCAGTTCTTC
TRBJ2-3 TRBD2 . TRBV2 CASRSSSGTDTQYF TGTGCCAGCCGGAGTTCTAGCGGGACAGATACGCAGTATTTT
TRBJ2-7 . . TRBV28 CASWDGPYEQYF TGTGCCAGCTGGGACGGCCCCTACGAGCAGTACTTC
TRBJ2-7 . . TRBV6-2/TRBV6-3 CATRDIYEQYF TGTGCCACCAGGGATATCTACGAGCAGTACTTC
TRBJ2-7 . . TRBV7-9 CASRGGPYEQYF TGTGCCAGCAGAGGAGGGCCGTACGAGCAGTACTTC
TRBJ1-1 . . TRBV3-1 CASSQDRGEPNTEAFF TGTGCCAGCAGCCAAGATAGGGGGGAACCGAACACTGAAGCTTTCTTT
TRBJ2-7 TRBD2 . TRBV6-5 CASSYSTGGAYEQYF TGTGCCAGCAGTTACTCGACGGGAGGGGCGTACGAGCAGTACTTC
TRBJ1-1 TRBD1 . TRBV2 CARELSGTGSFEAFF TGTGCCAGGGAGTTATCCGGGACAGGCTCCTTTGAAGCTTTCTTT
TRBJ2-1 . . TRBV9 CASSVGGTYNEQFF TGTGCCAGCAGCGTAGGCGGGACTTACAATGAGCAGTTCTTC
TRBJ2-7 TRBD2 . TRBV6-5 CASSYTSGLDYEQYF TGTGCCAGCAGTTACACTAGCGGGCTAGACTACGAGCAGTACTTC
TRBJ2-6 . once TRBV6-5 CASSYSAVRPGANVLTF TGTGCCAGCAGTTACTCTGCAGTCAGGCCTGGGGCCAACGTCCTGACTTTC
TRBJ2-7 TRBD1 . TRBV10-3 CAISESIIIRQGSSYEQYF TGTGCCATCAGTGAGTCGATAATTATTCGACAGGGTAGTTCCTACGAGCAGTACTTC
TRBJ1-1 TRBD1 . TRBV5-8 CASSPGQGYTEAFF TGTGCCAGCAGCCCGGGACAGGGGTACACTGAAGCTTTCTTT
TRBJ2-1 TRBD2 . TRBV12-3/TRBV12-4 CASIPGLAGGYYNEQFF TGTGCCAGCATCCCGGGACTAGCGGGAGGGTACTACAATGAGCAGTTCTTC
TRBJ2-7 . . TRBV27 CASAWGAGVEQYF TGTGCCAGTGCATGGGGGGCCGGAGTGGAGCAGTACTTC
TRBJ1-6 . . TRBV2 CASSSRPLGVNSPLHF TGTGCCAGCAGTTCCCGGCCTTTGGGGGTCAATTCACCCCTCCACTTT
TRBJ2-7 TRBD2 . TRBV6-1 CASSTTPLGLVKDEYEQYF TGTGCCAGCAGCACAACTCCTCTTGGACTAGTTAAGGATGAGTACGAGCAGTACTTC
TRBJ2-2 TRBD2 . TRBV9 CASSLRVGGSTGELFF TGTGCCAGCAGCCTCCGTGTGGGGGGGAGCACCGGGGAGCTGTTTTTT
TRBJ2-7 . . TRBV28 CASSLGNREVYEQYF TGTGCCAGCAGTTTAGGCAACAGGGAGGTATACGAGCAGTACTTC
TRBJ2-7 . . TRBV6-5 CASSYSMDSLGGQYF TGTGCCAGCAGTTACTCGATGGACTCCCTAGGAGGGCAGTACTTC
TRBJ1-2 . once TRBV7-9 CASSLGIYGYTF TGTGCCAGCAGCTTGGGCATCTATGGCTACACCTTC
TRBJ2-1 . few TRBV19 CASSPQGNEQFF TGTGCCTCCTCGCCCCAGGGCAATGAGCAGTTCTTC
TRBJ2-5 TRBD2 . TRBV7-2 CASSPGTSGRIGGTQYF TGTGCCAGCAGCCCTGGGACTAGCGGGAGGATCGGAGGGACCCAGTACTTC
TRBJ2-3 TRBD2 once TRBV6-1 CASSLRPVWLAGAYTDTQYF TGTGCCAGCAGTCTCCGACCCGTATGGCTAGCGGGGGCCTACACAGATACGCAGTATTTT
TRBJ2-7 . once TRBV20-1 CSARDYYVGLSYEQYF TGCAGTGCTAGAGATTACTATGTTGGACTATCCTACGAGCAGTACTTC
TRBJ2-3 . . TRBV7-9 CASSLTQLVKDTQYF TGTGCCAGCAGCTTAACTCAGTTGGTGAAGGATACGCAGTATTTT
TRBJ1-1 . . TRBV28 CASSPPAANTEAFF TGTGCCAGCAGTCCTCCGGCAGCTAACACTGAAGCTTTCTTT
TRBJ2-1 TRBD1 . TRBV5-1 CASSSQGNEQFF TGCGCCAGCAGCTCACAGGGGAATGAGCAGTTCTTC
TRBJ2-7 . few TRBV23-1 CASPSCQEISYEQYF TGCGCCAGCCCGTCCTGTCAGGAAATTTCCTACGAGCAGTACTTC
TRBJ2-7 . . TRBV2 CASSGVSYEQYF TGTGCCAGCAGTGGGGTATCCTACGAGCAGTACTTC
TRBJ2-5 TRBD2 . TRBV6-2/TRBV6-3 CASRAGLASETQYF TGTGCCAGCAGGGCGGGACTAGCGTCAGAGACCCAGTACTTC
TRBJ1-2 . . TRBV30 CAWSVRGAKTYGYTF TGTGCCTGGAGTGTACGAGGGGCGAAAACCTATGGCTACACCTTC
TRBJ1-1 . . TRBV27 CASSLSGGNTEAFF TGTGCCAGCAGTTTATCAGGAGGGAACACTGAAGCTTTCTTT
TRBJ1-2 TRBD1 . TRBV3-1 CASSQRQGPYGYTF TGTGCCAGCAGCCAACGACAGGGTCCCTATGGCTACACCTTC
TRBJ2-5 . . TRBV19 CATRGPETQYF TGTGCCACTCGGGGCCCGGAGACCCAGTACTTC
TRBJ2-1 TRBD2 . TRBV27 CASSSTLAGGNEQFF TGTGCCAGCAGTTCCACACTAGCGGGGGGGAATGAGCAGTTCTTC
TRBJ2-7 . . TRBV27 CASKSAGGSYEQYF TGTGCCAGCAAATCTGCAGGGGGGTCCTACGAGCAGTACTTC
TRBJ1-4 . . TRBV5-1 CASSPKGPQAVNEKLFF TGCGCCAGCAGCCCCAAGGGACCACAGGCCGTAAATGAAAAACTGTTTTTT
TRBJ2-5 . . TRBV28 CASILRGGWEETQYF TGTGCCAGCATCCTGAGGGGGGGTTGGGAGGAGACCCAGTACTTC
TRBJ2-1 . . TRBV7-2 CASSLGSGWEQLF TGTGCCAGCAGCTTAGGCTCGGGTTGGGAGCAGCTCTTC
TRBJ1-5 TRBD1 . TRBV27 CASRPTGDNQPQHF TGTGCCAGCAGACCTACAGGGGACAATCAGCCCCAGCATTTT
TRBJ1-4 . . TRBV9 CASSVSGSPPYEKLFF TGTGCCAGCAGCGTATCAGGCAGTCCCCCTTATGAAAAACTGTTTTTT
TRBJ2-7 TRBD1 . TRBV28 CASSSTGQVSYEQYF TGTGCCAGCAGTTCTACGGGACAGGTCTCCTACGAGCAGTACTTC
TRBJ1-1 . . TRBV12-3/TRBV12-4 CASSLRAWPEAFF TGTGCCAGCAGTTTACGGGCATGGCCTGAAGCTTTCTTT